This T cell receptor (beta chain) was recovered during a study of T cells in localized non-small cell lung cancer. Findings of the study overall: Among the tissues sampled, uninvolved adjacent lung had the highest T cell clonality, above tumor.

As regards this clone: Its target is not known.

Here immunoSEQ multiplex PCR was the method, and the copy in TCRdb shows in-frame clones only, minus some. Here the sample spans 75,000 to 80,000 clones, 88% being singletons. This clonotype was obtained from a woman aged 35-75 years with stage I squamous cell lung carcinoma. The sample consisted of peripheral blood, taken before any cancer treatment.

The CDR3 DNA is TGTGCCAGCAGCTTAGGGCACAGGTTGACTGAAGCTTTCTTT. This sequence encodes CASSLGHRLTEAFF. The J gene is TRBJ1-1, the V gene TRBV7-2; weak D call: TRBD1 (5 bases). Germline-derived CDR1 and CDR2 are SGHTA and FQGNSA. Trimming took off 1 base at V and 5 bases at J, with 11 bases between the two ends. The CDR3 loop spans 14 amino acids.